The present TCR beta chain was sequenced within a study of Ad26.COV2.S vaccination and SARS-CoV-2 variants. Findings and limits, study-wide: Considerable breadth of spike-specific CD8+ and CD4+ T cell responses has reportedly been documented following vaccination. Overall T cell responses may have been underestimated by the analyses of TCR breadth and depth.

The CDR3 sequence is 16 residues long. In germline, CDR1 is MDHEN, CDR2 SYDVKM. Trimming removed 1 base at V and 7 bases at J, with 17 bases between. Here immunoSEQ multiplex PCR was the method, and the copy in TCRdb shows in-frame clones only, minus some. This table has around 100,000 clones, approximately 77% appearing once. This clone was picked up a small number of times. Its antigen is undetermined. The source was peripheral blood, collected after recovery from COVID-19. The chain links TRBV28 to TRBJ1-5; D might be TRBD1 (5 bases). The clonotype was recovered from a human donor who had recovered from COVID-19. The CDR3 region is CASSLSGQGKEQPQHF. CDR3 in DNA: TGTGCCAGCAGTTTATCGGGCCAGGGTAAGGAACAGCCCCAGCATTTT.